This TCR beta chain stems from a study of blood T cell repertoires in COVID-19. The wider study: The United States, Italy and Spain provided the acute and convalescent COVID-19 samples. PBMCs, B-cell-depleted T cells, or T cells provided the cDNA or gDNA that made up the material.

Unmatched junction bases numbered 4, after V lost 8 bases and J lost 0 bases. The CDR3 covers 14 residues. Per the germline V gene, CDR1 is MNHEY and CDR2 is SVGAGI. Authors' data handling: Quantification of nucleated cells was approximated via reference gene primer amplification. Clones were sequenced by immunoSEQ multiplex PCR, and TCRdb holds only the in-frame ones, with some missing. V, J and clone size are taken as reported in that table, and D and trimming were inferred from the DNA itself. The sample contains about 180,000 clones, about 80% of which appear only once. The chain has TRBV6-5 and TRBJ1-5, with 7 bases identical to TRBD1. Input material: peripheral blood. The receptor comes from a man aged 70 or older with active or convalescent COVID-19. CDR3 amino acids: CASRQGNSNQPQHF. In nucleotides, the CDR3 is TGTGCCAGCCGACAGGGCAATAGCAATCAGCCCCAGCATTTT.